The 21 T cell receptor beta chains presented below share a single source sample, sequenced in a study of T-cell reconstitution after alpha-beta-depleted transplantation in children. Preparation of the TCRbeta library used unique molecular identifiers. TCRdb processed the PCR reads anew with MiXCR; each CDR3 protein has one entry. The table has 7,300 or so distinct CDR3 sequences, roughly 16% seen once; the top ten hold 14% to 15%. The specimen comprised PBMCs, sampled before TCRalphabeta/CD19-depleted stem cell transplant. The receptors were sampled from a boy aged 2 to 9 with acute lymphoblastic leukemia, due to receive a stem cell transplant.

This clonotype is medium-sized in the sample. CDR3 region: CASGPLGGGEQFF. In DNA form, the CDR3 reads TGTGCTAGTGGCCCGCTCGGGGGGGGTGAGCAGTTCTTC. The chain uses TRBV12-5 and TRBJ2-1; 8 nucleotides line up with TRBD2. The junction had 7 bases not matched to a gene; V was cut back by 6 bases and J by 9 bases. In germline, CDR1 is LGHNT, CDR2 FRNRAP. The CDR3 totals 13 residues.

This clonotype has a single count. This chain connects TRBV7-9 to TRBJ1-1; a possible D gene is TRBD1 (6 bases). CDR1 is SEHNR and CDR2 is FQNEAQ in the germline V gene (reference sequence). The CDR3 contains 13 residues. The V and J ends lost 4 bases and 1 base respectively, with 7 bases between them. The CDR3 DNA is TGTGCCAGCAGCTCACAGGGGAACACTGAAGCTTTCTTT. Translation: CASSSQGNTEAFF.

This clonotype is labeled medium-sized. The CDR3 nucleotides read TGTGCCAGCAGCTTAGCTGGGGGACGGTCGAACTATGGCTACACCTTC. This sequence encodes CASSLAGGRSNYGYTF. The chain has TRBV7-9 and TRBJ1-2; perhaps TRBD1 as D (5 bases). The CDR3 loop spans 16 amino acids. Deletions cut 0 bases from V and 2 bases from J, with 13 bases between. Germline assignment: CDR1 SEHNR and CDR2 FQNEAQ (reference sequence).

This clonotype was detected only once. This chain uses TRBV3-1 with TRBJ1-2; D not resolved. Trimming shortened V by 0 bases and J by 5 bases, and 7 bases separated the two germline ends. The V gene's germline CDR1 is LGHDT and CDR2 YNNKEL (reference sequence). The length of the CDR3 is 13 residues. CDR3 region: CASSQEVPYGYTF. CDR3 bases: TGTGCCAGCAGCCAAGAAGTACCATATGGCTACACCTTC.

This clonotype occurred many times. The chain is built from TRBV7-9 and TRBJ2-4; TRBD1 agrees at 8 bases. The CDR3 consists of 16 residues. V was clipped by 1 base and J by 2 bases; unmatched bases: 4. Germline CDR1 and CDR2: SEHNR and FQNEAQ (reference sequence). The CDR3 DNA reads as TGTGCCAGCAGCTTAGGGACAGGGTTCACCAAAAACATTCAGTACTTC. Translating it yields CASSLGTGFTKNIQYF.

This clonotype appeared many times. The V call is TRBV20-1, the J call TRBJ2-7; TRBD2 matches 15 bases. Germline CDR1 is DFQATT and CDR2 is SNEGSKA (reference sequence). Trimming removed 1 base from V and 2 bases from J; junction bases left unmatched: 9. The CDR3 is 18 amino acids. CDR3 nucleotides: TGCAGTGCTAGAGGCCGGGGGACTAGCGGGGGGTCCCCCTACGAGCAGTACTTC. It translates to CSARGRGTSGGSPYEQYF.

This clonotype is labeled medium-sized. The chain has TRBV7-2 and TRBJ2-1; 11 nucleotides match TRBD2. Germline V CDR1 and CDR2: SGHTA, FQGNSA. This CDR3 contains 17 residues. The trim removed 5 bases at V and 0 bases at J, leaving 6 bases unmatched. In nucleotides, the CDR3 is TGTGCCAGCAGCCCTAGACTAGCGGGGAGCTCCTACAATGAGCAGTTCTTC. Its translation: CASSPRLAGSSYNEQFF.

This clonotype showed up many times. The V gene is TRBV20-1, the J gene TRBJ2-2; TRBD1 agrees at 10 bases. This CDR3 contains 15 residues. Germline loops: CDR1 DFQATT, CDR2 SNEGSKA (reference sequence). J lost 5 bases, V lost 4 bases, and 7 bases had no gene match. In nucleotides, the CDR3 is TGCAGTGCTACCTGGACAGGGGGAGATACCGGGGAGCTGTTTTTT. Amino acids: CSATWTGGDTGELFF.

As to this clonotype: Given a much more abundant clone one base away, this may be a read error. J is TRBJ1-2 and V is TRBV2; 9 bases agree with TRBD1. There are 18 residues in the CDR3. The germline gives CDR1 SNHLY, CDR2 FYNNEI. CDR3 sequence: CTSSLWNRGRGANYGYTF. The CDR3 DNA reads as TGTACCAGCAGTCTTTGGAACAGGGGGCGGGGTGCTAACTATGGCTACACCTTC. The variable domain in full, with the rest retrieved from reference TRBV2 and TRBJ1-2, is EPEVTQTPSHQVTQMGQEVILRCVPISNHLYFYWYRQILGQKVEFLVSFYNNEISEKSEIFDDQFSVERPDGSNFTLKIRSTKLEDSAMYFCTSSLWNRGRGANYGYTFGSGTRLTVV.

By share of the sample, this clonotype is medium-sized (0.01 to 0.1%). This chain connects TRBV7-2 to TRBJ2-5; 8 positions agree with TRBD2. The germline V gene encodes CDR1 SGHTA and CDR2 FQGNSA. Germline trimming cut 0 bases from V and 7 bases from J; bases unmatched to any gene: 7. The CDR3 spans 15 residues. The CDR3 DNA follows: TGTGCCAGCAGCTTAGCTGCGGGGGGCCATGGGACCCAGTACTTC. This encodes CASSLAAGGHGTQYF. Drawing the rest from reference TRBV7-2 and TRBJ2-5, the complete variable domain is GAGVSQSPSNKVTEKGKDVELRCDPISGHTALYWYRQSLGQGLEFLIYFQGNSAPDKSGLPSDRFSAERTGGSVSTLTIQRTQQEDSAVYLCASSLAAGGHGTQYFGPGTRLLVL.

This clonotype was observed a few times. The genes are TRBV19 and TRBJ1-1, with 9 bases matching TRBD1. The CDR3 runs 13 residues. CDR1 is LNHDA and CDR2 is SQIVND in the germline V gene (reference sequence). V was clipped by 5 bases and J by 4 bases; unmatched bases: 2. The CDR3: CASSGQGFTEAFF. The CDR3 nucleotides are TGTGCCAGTAGTGGACAGGGGTTCACTGAAGCTTTCTTT.

CDR3 sequence reads: CASTATGSSYNSPLHF. Written as DNA, the CDR3 is TGTGCCAGCACCGCGACAGGGAGCTCCTATAATTCACCCCTCCACTTT. The rearrangement links TRBV6-1 to TRBJ1-6; the match to TRBD1 covers 7 bases. There are 16 residues in the CDR3. Germline CDR1 and CDR2: MNHNS and SASEGT. Trimming took 7 bases from V and 0 from J; bases not matched to a gene: 6.

In DNA, the CDR3 is TGTGCCATCAGTGGTACTAGCACAGATACGCAGTATTTT. Amino acids: CAISGTSTDTQYF. The gene calls are TRBV10-3 and TRBJ2-3; D unresolved. The V end was cut by 4 bases, the J end by 0 bases, with 5 bases between. This CDR3 has 13 amino acids. Germline loops: CDR1 ENHRY, CDR2 SYGVKD.

This clonotype was seen only a few times. The CDR3 spells CASSAPSGDKQYF. For the CDR3, the DNA is TGTGCCAGCAGCGCCCCGTCAGGGGACAAGCAGTACTTC. The chain recombines TRBV7-6 with TRBJ2-7, with a tentative D call TRBD1 (6 bases). CDR3 length equals 13 residues. Deletions cut 5 bases from V and 8 bases from J, with 16 bases between. Germline CDR1 is SGHVS and CDR2 is FNYEAQ.

Note on this clonotype: This sequence may be a read error, since a much larger clone differs from it by one base. The gene calls are TRBV6-4 and TRBJ2-1; TRBD2 aligns across 7 bases. From germline, CDR1 is MRHNA and CDR2 SNTAGT. The CDR3 spans 15 residues. CDR3 residues: CVSSDSGGSYNEQFF. The CDR3 nucleotides read TGTGTCAGCAGTGACTCGGGGGGCTCCTACAATGAGCAGTTCTTC.

This clonotype is medium-sized. The chain uses TRBV14 and TRBJ2-1; D may be TRBD2 (6 bases). The V and J ends lost 0 bases and 9 bases respectively, with 9 bases between them. The CDR3 has 13 residues. The germline V gene has CDR1 SGHDN and CDR2 FVKESK. DNA for the CDR3: TGTGCCAGCAGCCAAGATAGGCGGGGTGAGCAGTTCTTC. Translated, it gives CASSQDRRGEQFF. Combining the CDR3 with reference TRBV14 and TRBJ2-1 gives the whole variable domain EAGVTQFPSHSVIEKGQTVTLRCDPISGHDNLYWYRRVMGKEIKFLLHFVKESKQDESGMPNNRFLAERTGGTYSTLKVQPAELEDSGVYFCASSQDRRGEQFFGPGTRLTVL.

There are many counts of this clonotype. V gene TRBV20-1 combines with J gene TRBJ2-5, with 11 bases that match TRBD2. The CDR3 runs 11 residues. J was trimmed by 7 bases and V by 5 bases; bases with no gene match: 0. Germline CDR1 is DFQATT and CDR2 is SNEGSKA (reference sequence). Here the CDR3 DNA reads TGCAGTGCTCTAGCGGGGGGGACCCAGTACTTC. Translation: CSALAGGTQYF.

By share, this clonotype counts as medium-sized. This rearrangement joins TRBV20-1 to TRBJ1-5; D is possibly TRBD1 (6 bases). This CDR3 is built from 12 residues. CDR1 DFQATT and CDR2 SNEGSKA come from the germline V gene (reference sequence). V lost 0 bases and J 6 bases, leaving 6 bases between the germline ends. In DNA form, the CDR3 reads TGCAGTGCTAGAGACAGGGGTCAGCCCCAGCATTTT. Protein product: CSARDRGQPQHF.

The chain links TRBV7-8 to TRBJ2-1; 9 nucleotides agree with TRBD2. J lost 4 bases, V lost 5 bases, and 6 bases had no gene match. CDR1 is SGHVS and CDR2 is FQNEAQ in the germline V gene. The CDR3 extends over 15 amino acids. CDR3 sequence: CASSRIAGAYNEQFF. As DNA, the CDR3 is TGTGCCAGCAGCCGGATAGCGGGGGCTTACAATGAGCAGTTCTTC. The variable domain in full, with the rest retrieved from reference TRBV7-8 and TRBJ2-1, is GAGVSQSPRYKVAKRGQDVALRCDPISGHVSLFWYQQALGQGPEFLTYFQNEAQLDKSGLPSDRFFAERPEGSVSTLKIQRTQQEDSAVYLCASSRIAGAYNEQFFGPGTRLTVL.

By proportion, this clonotype is medium-sized. V and J are TRBV7-2 and TRBJ2-3; possibly TRBD1 for D (6 bases). CDR1 is SGHTA, CDR2 FQGNSA, per germline. CDR3 length: 16 residues. The V and J ends lost 4 bases and 1 base respectively, with 15 bases between them. The CDR3 reads CASSSVQGWGTDTQYF. The DNA for the CDR3 is TGTGCCAGCAGCTCGGTACAGGGTTGGGGCACAGATACGCAGTATTTT.

In its sample, this clonotype is medium-sized. The chain combines TRBV6-4 with TRBJ2-1; 10 bases fit TRBD2. Germline loops: CDR1 MRHNA, CDR2 SNTAGT. The ends lost 7 bases at V and 3 bases at J; junction bases unmatched: 15. The CDR3 loop spans 18 amino acids. CDR3: CASTHTASGGLDYNEQFF. The CDR3 DNA sequence: TGTGCCAGCACCCACACGGCTAGCGGGGGCCTAGACTACAATGAGCAGTTCTTC.